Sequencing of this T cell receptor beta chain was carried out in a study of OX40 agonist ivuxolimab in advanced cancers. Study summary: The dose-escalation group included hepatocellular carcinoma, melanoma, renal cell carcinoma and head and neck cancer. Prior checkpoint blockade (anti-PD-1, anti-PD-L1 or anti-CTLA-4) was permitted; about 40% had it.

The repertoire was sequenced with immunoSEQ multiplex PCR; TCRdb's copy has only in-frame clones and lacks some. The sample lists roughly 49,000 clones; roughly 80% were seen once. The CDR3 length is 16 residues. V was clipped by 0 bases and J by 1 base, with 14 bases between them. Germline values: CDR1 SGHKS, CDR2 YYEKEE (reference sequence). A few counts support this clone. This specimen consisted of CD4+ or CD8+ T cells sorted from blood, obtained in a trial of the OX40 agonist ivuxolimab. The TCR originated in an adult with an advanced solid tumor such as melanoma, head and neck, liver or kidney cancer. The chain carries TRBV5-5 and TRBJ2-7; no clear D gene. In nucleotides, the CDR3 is TGTGCCAGCAGCTTGGAGCCGCGGACGGCTTCCTACGAGCAGTACTTC. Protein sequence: CASSLEPRTASYEQYF.